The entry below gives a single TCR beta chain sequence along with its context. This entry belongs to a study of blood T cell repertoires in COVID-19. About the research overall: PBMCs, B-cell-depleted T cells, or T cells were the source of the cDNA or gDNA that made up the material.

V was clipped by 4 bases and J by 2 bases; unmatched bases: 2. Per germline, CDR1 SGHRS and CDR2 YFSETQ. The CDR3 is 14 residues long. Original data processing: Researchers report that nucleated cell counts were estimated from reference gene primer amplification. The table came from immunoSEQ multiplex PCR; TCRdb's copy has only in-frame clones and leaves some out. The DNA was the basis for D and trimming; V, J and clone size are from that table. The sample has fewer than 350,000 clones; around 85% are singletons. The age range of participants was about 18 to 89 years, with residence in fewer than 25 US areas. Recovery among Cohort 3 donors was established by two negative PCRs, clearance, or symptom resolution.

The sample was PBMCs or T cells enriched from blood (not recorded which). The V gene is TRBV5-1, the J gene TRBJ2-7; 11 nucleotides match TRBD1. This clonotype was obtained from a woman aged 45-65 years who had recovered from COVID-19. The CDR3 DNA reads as TGCGCCAGCAGCGCGGACAGGGGGCCCTACGAGCAGTACTTC. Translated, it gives CASSADRGPYEQYF.